The next 29 T cell receptor beta chains were all read from a single sample in a study of CD8 T cells in Susac syndrome. RNA, at roughly 0.5 to 1 ug, was reverse transcribed with random hexamers. Using its own MiXCR run on the immunoSEQ multiplex PCR reads, TCRdb lists one record per CDR3 protein. Here the sample spans a few hundred thousand distinct CDR3 sequences, under 95% being singletons. Material: CD4+ T cells from PBMCs. The receptors derive from a human donor with multiple sclerosis.

The rearrangement joins TRBV18 to TRBJ1-3; D ambiguous. In germline, CDR1 is KGHSH, CDR2 LQKENI. The V end lost 5 bases, the J end lost 1 base, and 12 bases lay between the germline ends. This CDR3 spans 15 amino acids. The CDR3 DNA is TGTGCCAGCTCATCTGTCGAGGCTTCTGGAAACACCATATATTTT. Amino acids: CASSSVEASGNTIYF. The whole variable domain, remainder taken from reference TRBV18 and TRBJ1-3, is NAGVMQNPRHLVRRRGQEARLRCSPMKGHSHVYWYRQLPEEGLKFMVYLQKENIIDESGMPKERFSAEFPKEGPSILRIQQVVRGDSAAYFCASSSVEASGNTIYFGEGSWLTVV.

The J gene is TRBJ1-2, the V gene TRBV4-3; the match to TRBD1 covers 7 bases. Germline loops: CDR1 LGHNA, CDR2 YSLEER. J gave up 4 bases and V 4 bases, and 15 bases lay outside the gene matches. The CDR3 contains 17 residues. The CDR3 spells CASSPSSGTATLYGYTF. CDR3 DNA sequence: TGCGCCAGCAGCCCCAGTTCCGGGACAGCAACCCTCTATGGCTACACCTTC.

The rearrangement links TRBV10-3 to TRBJ1-1, with D possibly TRBD1 on 5 matching bases. The germline V and J ends were trimmed by 5 bases and 0 bases, with 10 bases remaining between them. CDR1 is ENHRY and CDR2 is SYGVKD in the germline V gene. The CDR3 extends over 14 amino acids. The chain's CDR3 is CAISLSGMNTEAFF. The DNA of the CDR3 is TGTGCCATCAGTCTATCAGGGATGAACACTGAAGCTTTCTTT.

The chain recombines TRBV7-9 with TRBJ2-2, with 9 bases matching TRBD2. Germline values: CDR1 SEHNR, CDR2 FQNEAQ (reference sequence). This CDR3 region has 15 residues. V lost 3 bases to trimming and J lost 5 bases; unmatched junction nucleotides: 4. CDR3 in DNA: TGTGCCAGCAGCTTCCGGCTAGCGGGGACCGGGGAGCTGTTTTTT. It is translated as CASSFRLAGTGELFF.

The chain links TRBV19 to TRBJ2-5; TRBD2 matches at 8 bases. This CDR3 region has 15 residues. Germline V gene data show CDR1 as LNHDA and CDR2 as SQIVND (reference sequence). The trim removed 8 bases at V and 2 bases at J, leaving 10 bases unmatched. The CDR3 is CASVPPGGGQETQYF. The CDR3 DNA reads TGTGCCAGTGTCCCACCGGGGGGGGGACAAGAGACCCAGTACTTC.

This clonotype has just one count. The chain uses TRBV3-1 and TRBJ2-5, with 8 bases lining up with TRBD2. The CDR3 is made up of 14 amino acids. Germline V gene sequence: CDR1 LGHDT, CDR2 YNNKEL (reference sequence). V gave up 8 bases and J gave up 5 bases; unmatched junction bases: 10. This CDR3 reads CASRSGGGRETQYF. The CDR3 DNA follows: TGTGCCAGCCGCTCGGGGGGGGGCCGGGAGACCCAGTACTTC.

The chain combines TRBV29-1 with TRBJ2-7; TRBD1 is a possible D gene (5 bases). The CDR3 runs to 14 residues. Trimming took off 7 bases at V and 4 bases at J, with 20 bases between the two ends. CDR1 is SQVTM, CDR2 ANQGSEA, per germline. This CDR3 reads CSASGPVGAYEQYF. The CDR3, as DNA: TGCAGCGCCTCGGGCCCCGTTGGGGCTTACGAGCAGTACTTC.

The chain uses TRBV29-1 and TRBJ1-2, with 8 bases that match TRBD1. V shed 3 bases and J 6 bases; nucleotides not matched to a gene: 9. CDR1 is SQVTM, CDR2 ANQGSEA, per germline. The CDR3 is made up of 14 amino acids. The CDR3, as DNA: TGCAGCGTTGAGGTGTGGGACAGGTGGGATGGCTACACCTTC. This encodes CSVEVWDRWDGYTF.

This chain uses TRBV6-6 with TRBJ1-2; TRBD1 is a possible D gene (6 bases). The V gene lost 2 bases and the J gene lost 7 bases, with 11 bases spanning the gap. Germline V gene sequence: CDR1 MNHNY, CDR2 SVGAGI (reference sequence). This CDR3 spans 13 amino acids. CDR3 protein: CASSYDRSGGYTF. CDR3 nucleotide sequence: TGTGCCAGCAGTTACGACAGGTCCGGTGGCTACACCTTC.

The chain links TRBV12-3 or TRBV12-4 to TRBJ2-1, with TRBD2 matching 12 bases. CDR3 length equals 15 residues. Trimming removed 6 bases from V and 7 bases from J; junction bases left unmatched: 7. CDR3 nucleotides: TGTGCCAGCAGCCCGGCTAGCGGGGGGGGGAATGAGCAGTTCTTC. Translation gives CASSPASGGGNEQFF.

The V and J genes are TRBV2 and TRBJ1-2; D not certain. V lost 3 bases and J lost 7, with 6 bases in between. Germline CDR1 and CDR2: SNHLY and FYNNEI. The CDR3 totals 11 residues. This CDR3 is CASSDLGGYTF. In DNA form, the CDR3 reads TGTGCCAGCAGTGATTTGGGTGGCTACACCTTC. The full variable domain, with the rest looked up from reference TRBV2 and TRBJ1-2, is EPEVTQTPSHQVTQMGQEVILRCVPISNHLYFYWYRQILGQKVEFLVSFYNNEISEKSEIFDDQFSVERPDGSNFTLKIRSTKLEDSAMYFCASSDLGGYTFGSGTRLTVV.

This chain links TRBV4-2 with TRBJ1-6, with D uncertain. The CDR3 contains 18 residues. Germline values: CDR1 LGHNA, CDR2 YNFKEQ. Deletions cut 1 base from V and 6 bases from J, with 19 bases between. The CDR3 DNA follows: TGTGCCAGCAGCCAAGTTCAAACACGATTCGCGGGTAATTCACCCCTCCACTTT. Protein sequence: CASSQVQTRFAGNSPLHF.

This sequence joins TRBV14 and TRBJ1-1; D gene ambiguous. The CDR3 is 14 residues long. Germline CDR1 SGHDN, CDR2 FVKESK. Trimming shortened V by 3 bases and J by 4 bases, and 12 bases separated the two germline ends. The CDR3 is CASSQNRRGTEAFF. CDR3 coding DNA: TGTGCCAGCAGCCAGAATAGGAGAGGCACTGAAGCTTTCTTT.

The chain couples TRBV19 to TRBJ1-5, with D perhaps TRBD1 (5 bases). V lost 5 bases and J lost 5, with 10 bases in between. From germline, CDR1 is LNHDA and CDR2 SQIVND (reference sequence). This CDR3 region has 13 residues. CDR3 DNA sequence: TGTGCCAGTAGTCTCAGGGACTATCAGCCCCAGCATTTT. Translated, it gives CASSLRDYQPQHF.

This chain uses TRBV7-9 with TRBJ1-1; D unclear. Trimming stripped 1 base from V and 10 bases from J, with 10 bases between. The CDR3 covers 12 residues. Germline V CDR1 and CDR2: SEHNR, FQNEAQ (reference sequence). In DNA form, the CDR3 reads TGTGCCAGCAGCTTAGTGACGTCGGGAGCTTTCTTT. This encodes CASSLVTSGAFF.

The gene calls are TRBV3-1 and TRBJ2-1; D gene uncertain. V lost 4 bases, J lost 4 bases, and 11 bases lay in between. The CDR3 is made up of 14 amino acids. The germline gives CDR1 LGHDT, CDR2 YNNKEL (reference sequence). CDR3 in amino acids: CASSPQRGYNEQFF. The CDR3 region has the DNA TGTGCCAGCAGCCCCCAGCGTGGGTACAATGAGCAGTTCTTC.

The chain combines TRBV2 with TRBJ2-2; D gene uncertain. CDR3 length: 14 amino acids. The V gene lost 6 bases and the J gene lost 1 base, with 9 bases spanning the gap. From germline, CDR1 is SNHLY and CDR2 FYNNEI. The CDR3 reads CASSGDWNTGELFF. The CDR3 coding sequence is TGTGCCAGCAGCGGAGACTGGAACACCGGGGAGCTGTTTTTT.

The rearrangement uses TRBV2 and TRBJ2-7, with 12 bases aligning to TRBD1. V shed 6 bases and J 6 bases; nucleotides not matched to a gene: 3. The CDR3 contains 13 residues. CDR1 SNHLY and CDR2 FYNNEI come from the germline V gene. The CDR3 DNA follows: TGTGCCAGCAGCCGGGACAGGGGGCCCGAGCAGTACTTC. Protein: CASSRDRGPEQYF.

V usage is TRBV20-1 and J usage is TRBJ2-6; the D is unclear. V gave up 0 bases and J gave up 0 bases, with 6 bases separating them. The germline V gene encodes CDR1 DFQATT and CDR2 SNEGSKA (reference sequence). The CDR3 has 15 residues. The CDR3 region is CSARDRSSGANVLTF. CDR3 DNA sequence: TGCAGTGCTAGAGATCGAAGCTCTGGGGCCAACGTCCTGACTTTC.

V and J are TRBV5-1 and TRBJ2-7; TRBD1 aligns across 10 bases. V lost 0 bases and J lost 5; bases outside the gene matches: 11. CDR1 and CDR2 from the germline V gene are SGHRS and YFSETQ. The CDR3 totals 17 residues. Here the CDR3 reads CASSLAVGTGVFNEQYF. The CDR3 DNA sequence: TGCGCCAGCAGCTTGGCCGTCGGGACAGGGGTTTTCAACGAGCAGTACTTC.

This chain joins TRBV4-3 and TRBJ2-6; 11 bases agree with TRBD2. CDR3 length equals 20 residues. With 1 base clipped from V and 0 bases from J, the junction kept 8 bases outside the gene matches. Germline assignment: CDR1 LGHNA and CDR2 YSLEER. The CDR3 region has the DNA TGCGCCAGCAGCCAAGGGGGAACTAGCGGGAGCCTCTCTGGGGCCAACGTCCTGACTTTC. It translates to CASSQGGTSGSLSGANVLTF.

The chain links TRBV5-1 to TRBJ2-1, with TRBD2 identical over 8 bases. The CDR3 has 15 residues. The J segment lost 5 bases and the V segment lost 4 bases, leaving 8 bases of the junction unmatched. Germline CDR1 and CDR2: SGHRS and YFSETQ. The CDR3 is CASSLPGLVNNEQFF. The DNA for the CDR3 is TGCGCCAGCAGCCTCCCGGGACTAGTTAACAATGAGCAGTTCTTC.

This chain connects TRBV7-9 to TRBJ1-1, with no clear D. This CDR3 contains 13 residues. V lost 5 bases to trimming and J lost 2 bases, with 9 bases between them. Germline V lookup: CDR1 SEHNR, CDR2 FQNEAQ (reference sequence). The CDR3 loop is CASSLTSNTEAFF. For the CDR3, the DNA is TGTGCCAGCAGCCTCACAAGTAACACTGAAGCTTTCTTT.

This chain joins TRBV6-5 and TRBJ1-1; D ambiguous. Trimming removed 2 bases from V and 4 bases from J, with 20 bases in between. Germline values: CDR1 MNHEY, CDR2 SVGAGI. CDR3 length: 17 amino acids. CDR3: CASSYLPARQATTEAFF. The CDR3 coding sequence is TGTGCCAGCAGTTACCTCCCTGCGAGGCAGGCGACCACTGAAGCTTTCTTT.

The V and J genes are TRBV6-2 or TRBV6-3 and TRBJ2-7; D may be TRBD1 or TRBD2 (5 bases each). V was clipped by 6 bases and J by 5 bases, with 17 bases between them. CDR3 length: 14 residues. Germline assignment: CDR1 MNHEY and CDR2 SVGEGT. The DNA of the CDR3 is TGTGCCAGCAGCTTCTGGACGAGGGGAGACGAGCAGTACTTC. Its translation: CASSFWTRGDEQYF.

The V and J genes are TRBV18 and TRBJ2-7; 9 bases agree with TRBD1. There are 16 residues in the CDR3. CDR1 is KGHSH and CDR2 is LQKENI in the germline V gene. V was pared by 0 bases and J by 0 bases, with 3 bases of the junction left unmatched. CDR3 bases: TGTGCCAGCTCACCACCCCTGGGACAGGGCTCCTACGAGCAGTACTTC. Its protein is CASSPPLGQGSYEQYF.

V gene TRBV29-1 combines with J gene TRBJ2-3; TRBD2 matches 9 bases. Germline CDR1 SQVTM, CDR2 ANQGSEA. This CDR3 spans 14 amino acids. Trimming took 1 base from V and 3 from J; bases not matched to a gene: 2. CDR3 in DNA: TGCAGCGTTGAAGCGCGGGGGGGTACAGATACGCAGTATTTT. Translation: CSVEARGGTDTQYF.

V and J are TRBV2 and TRBJ1-5; D is unresolved. The CDR3 runs to 15 residues. Trimming stripped 7 bases from V and 0 bases from J, with 13 bases between. CDR1 and CDR2 (germline): SNHLY, FYNNEI. The CDR3 loop is CASMERDHSNQPQHF. CDR3 DNA sequence: TGTGCCAGCATGGAACGAGATCATAGCAATCAGCCCCAGCATTTT.

Only one count was recorded for this clonotype. The CDR3 loop is CASSSGGTGYAGYTF. In DNA, the CDR3 is TGTGCCAGCAGTTCCGGAGGGACAGGGTATGCGGGCTACACCTTC. The chain couples TRBV12-3 or TRBV12-4 to TRBJ1-2, with TRBD1 matching 9 bases. The CDR3 runs 15 residues. The ends lost 4 bases at V and 8 bases at J; junction bases unmatched: 11.